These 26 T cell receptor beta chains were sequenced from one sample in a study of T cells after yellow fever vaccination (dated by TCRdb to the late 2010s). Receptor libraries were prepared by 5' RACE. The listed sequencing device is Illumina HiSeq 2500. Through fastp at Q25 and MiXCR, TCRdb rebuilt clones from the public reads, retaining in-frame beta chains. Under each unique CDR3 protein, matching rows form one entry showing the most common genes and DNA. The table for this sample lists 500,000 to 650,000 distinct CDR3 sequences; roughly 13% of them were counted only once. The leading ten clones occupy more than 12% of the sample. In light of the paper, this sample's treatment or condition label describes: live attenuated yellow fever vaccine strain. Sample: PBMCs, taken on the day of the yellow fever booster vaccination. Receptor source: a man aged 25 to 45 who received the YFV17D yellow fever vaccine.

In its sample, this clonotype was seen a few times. The CDR3, as DNA: TGTGCCAGCAACGGGGCGGAATCACCCCTCCACTTT. Translated: CASNGAESPLHF. The chain uses TRBV7-9 and TRBJ1-6; D might be TRBD1 (5 bases). CDR1 and CDR2 (germline): SEHNR, FQNEAQ (reference sequence). There are 12 residues in the CDR3. V lost 7 bases, J lost 10 bases, and 11 bases lay in between.

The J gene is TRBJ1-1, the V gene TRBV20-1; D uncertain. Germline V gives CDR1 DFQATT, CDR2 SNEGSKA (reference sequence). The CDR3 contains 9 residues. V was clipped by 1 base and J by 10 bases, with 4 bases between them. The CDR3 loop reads CSARGGAFF. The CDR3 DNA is TGCAGTGCTAGAGGCGGAGCTTTCTTT.

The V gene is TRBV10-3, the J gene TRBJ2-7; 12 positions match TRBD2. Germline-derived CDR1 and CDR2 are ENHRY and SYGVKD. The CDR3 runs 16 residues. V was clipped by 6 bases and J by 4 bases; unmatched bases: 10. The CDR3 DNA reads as TGTGCCATCAGGGAGACGGGACTAGCGGGCGGATACGAGCAGTACTTC. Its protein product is CAIRETGLAGGYEQYF.

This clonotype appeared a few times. CDR3 in amino acids: CASSLTGEDTGELFF. CDR3 DNA sequence: TGTGCCAGCAGTTTAACAGGGGAGGACACCGGGGAGCTGTTTTTT. The chain is built from TRBV28 and TRBJ2-2; possible D gene TRBD1, 7 bases. Trimming stripped 2 bases from V and 3 bases from J, with 10 bases between. Germline CDR1 is MDHEN and CDR2 is SYDVKM. The CDR3 is 15 residues long.

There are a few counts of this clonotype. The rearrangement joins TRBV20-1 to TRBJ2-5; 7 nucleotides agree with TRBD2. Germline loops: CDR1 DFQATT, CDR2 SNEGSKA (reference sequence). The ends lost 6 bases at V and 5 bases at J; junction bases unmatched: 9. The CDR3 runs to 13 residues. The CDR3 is CSAPPTSPETQYF. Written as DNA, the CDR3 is TGCAGTGCCCCCCCGACTAGCCCCGAGACCCAGTACTTC.

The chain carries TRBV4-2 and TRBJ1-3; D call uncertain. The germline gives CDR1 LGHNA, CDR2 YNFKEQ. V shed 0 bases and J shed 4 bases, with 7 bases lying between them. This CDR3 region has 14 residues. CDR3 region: CASSQDLGGNTIYF. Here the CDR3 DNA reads TGTGCCAGCAGCCAAGATTTAGGCGGAAACACCATATATTTT.

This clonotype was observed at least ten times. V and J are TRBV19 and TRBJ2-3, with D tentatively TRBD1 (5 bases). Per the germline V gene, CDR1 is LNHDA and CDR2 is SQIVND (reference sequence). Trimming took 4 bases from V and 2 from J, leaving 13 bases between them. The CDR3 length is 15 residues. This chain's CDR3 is CASSKLTAYTDTQYF. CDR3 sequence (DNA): TGTGCCAGTAGTAAGTTGACAGCCTACACAGATACGCAGTATTTT.

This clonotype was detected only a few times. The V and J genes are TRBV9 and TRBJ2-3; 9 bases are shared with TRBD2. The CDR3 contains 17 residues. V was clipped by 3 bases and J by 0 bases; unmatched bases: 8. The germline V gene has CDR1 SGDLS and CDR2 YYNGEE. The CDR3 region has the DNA TGTGCCAGCAGCGCTGGGCGGACTAGCGAGAGCACAGATACGCAGTATTTT. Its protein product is CASSAGRTSESTDTQYF.

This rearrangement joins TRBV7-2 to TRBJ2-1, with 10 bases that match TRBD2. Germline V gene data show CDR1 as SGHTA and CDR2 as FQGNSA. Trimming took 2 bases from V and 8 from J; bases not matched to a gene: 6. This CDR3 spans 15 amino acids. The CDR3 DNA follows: TGTGCCAGCAGCTTAAGGACTAGCGGAGTGTATGAGCAGTTCTTC. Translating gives CASSLRTSGVYEQFF.

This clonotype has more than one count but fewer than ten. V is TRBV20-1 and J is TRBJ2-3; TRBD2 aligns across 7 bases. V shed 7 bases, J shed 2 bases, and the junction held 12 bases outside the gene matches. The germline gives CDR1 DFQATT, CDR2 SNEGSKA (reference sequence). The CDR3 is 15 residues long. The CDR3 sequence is CSVQKGLMNTDTQYF. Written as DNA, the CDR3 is TGCAGTGTTCAAAAGGGACTAATGAACACAGATACGCAGTATTTT.

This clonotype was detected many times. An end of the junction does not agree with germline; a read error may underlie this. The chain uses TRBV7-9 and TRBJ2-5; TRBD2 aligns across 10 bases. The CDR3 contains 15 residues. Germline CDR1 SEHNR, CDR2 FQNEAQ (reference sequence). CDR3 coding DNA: TGTGCCAGCAGTTTAGGACTAGCGGACCAAGAGACCCAGTACTTC. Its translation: CASSLGLADQETQYF.

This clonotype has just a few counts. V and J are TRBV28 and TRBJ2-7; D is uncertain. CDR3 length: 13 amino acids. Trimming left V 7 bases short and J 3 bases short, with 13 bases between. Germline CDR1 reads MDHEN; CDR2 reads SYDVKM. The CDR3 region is CASTGFGYYEQYF. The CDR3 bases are TGTGCCAGCACCGGGTTCGGGTACTACGAGCAGTACTTC.

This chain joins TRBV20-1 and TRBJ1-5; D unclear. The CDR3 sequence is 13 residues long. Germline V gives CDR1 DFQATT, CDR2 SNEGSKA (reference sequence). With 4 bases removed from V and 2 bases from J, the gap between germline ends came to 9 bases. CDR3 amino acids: CSATLRGNQPQHF. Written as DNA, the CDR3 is TGCAGTGCTACCCTTAGGGGCAATCAGCCCCAGCATTTT.

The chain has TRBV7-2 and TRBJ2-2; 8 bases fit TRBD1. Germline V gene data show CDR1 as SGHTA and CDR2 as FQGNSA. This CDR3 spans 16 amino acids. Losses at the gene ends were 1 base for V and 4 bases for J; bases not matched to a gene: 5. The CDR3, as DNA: TGTGCCAGCAGCTTAGTGTCAGGGGGCCGCACCGGGGAGCTGTTTTTT. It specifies CASSLVSGGRTGELFF.

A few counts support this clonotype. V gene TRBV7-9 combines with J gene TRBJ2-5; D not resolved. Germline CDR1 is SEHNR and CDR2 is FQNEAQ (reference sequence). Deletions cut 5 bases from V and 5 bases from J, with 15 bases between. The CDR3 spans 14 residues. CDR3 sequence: CASSPPGLSETQYF. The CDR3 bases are TGTGCCAGCAGCCCCCCAGGTCTCTCGGAGACCCAGTACTTC.

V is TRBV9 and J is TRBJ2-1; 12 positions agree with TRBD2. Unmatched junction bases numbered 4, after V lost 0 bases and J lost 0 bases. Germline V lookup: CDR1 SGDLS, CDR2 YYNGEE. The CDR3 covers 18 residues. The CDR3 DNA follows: TGTGCCAGCAGCGTAGAGGCTAGCGGGGGGGTCTCCTACAATGAGCAGTTCTTC. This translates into CASSVEASGGVSYNEQFF. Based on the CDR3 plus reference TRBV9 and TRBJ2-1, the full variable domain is DSGVTQTPKHLITATGQRVTLRCSPRSGDLSVYWYQQSLDQGLQFLIQYYNGEERAKGNILERFSAQQFPDLHSELNLSSLELGDSALYFCASSVEASGGVSYNEQFFGPGTRLTVL.

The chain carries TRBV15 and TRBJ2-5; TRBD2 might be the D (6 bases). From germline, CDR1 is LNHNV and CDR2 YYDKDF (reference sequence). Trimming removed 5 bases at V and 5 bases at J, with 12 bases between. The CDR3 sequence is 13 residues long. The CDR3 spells CATSGRGKETQYF. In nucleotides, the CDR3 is TGTGCCACCAGCGGTCGGGGGAAGGAGACCCAGTACTTC.

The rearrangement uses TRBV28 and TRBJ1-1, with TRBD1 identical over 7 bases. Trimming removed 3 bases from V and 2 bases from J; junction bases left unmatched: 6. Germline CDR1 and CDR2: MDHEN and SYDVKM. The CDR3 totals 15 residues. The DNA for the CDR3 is TGTGCCAGCAGTTTTATCAGGGGGGGAAACACTGAAGCTTTCTTT. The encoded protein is CASSFIRGGNTEAFF.

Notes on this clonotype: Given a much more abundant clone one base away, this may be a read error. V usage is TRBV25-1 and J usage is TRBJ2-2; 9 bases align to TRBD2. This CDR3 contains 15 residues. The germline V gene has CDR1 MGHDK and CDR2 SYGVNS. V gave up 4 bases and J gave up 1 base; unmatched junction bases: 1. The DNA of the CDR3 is TGTGCCAGCAGTGTAGCGGGAGTGAACACCGGGGAGCTGTTTTTT. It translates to CASSVAGVNTGELFF.

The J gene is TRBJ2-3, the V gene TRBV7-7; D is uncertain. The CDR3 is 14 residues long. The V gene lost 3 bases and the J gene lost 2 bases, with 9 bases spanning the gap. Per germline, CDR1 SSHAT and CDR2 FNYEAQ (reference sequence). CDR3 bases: TGTGCCAGCAGCTTTGGCTCGTCCACAGATACGCAGTATTTT. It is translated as CASSFGSSTDTQYF.

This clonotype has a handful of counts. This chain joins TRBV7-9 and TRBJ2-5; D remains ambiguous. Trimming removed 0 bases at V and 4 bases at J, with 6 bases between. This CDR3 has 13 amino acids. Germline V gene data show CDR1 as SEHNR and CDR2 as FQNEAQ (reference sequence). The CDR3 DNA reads TGTGCCAGCAGCTTAGCATCATCAGAGACCCAGTACTTC. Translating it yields CASSLASSETQYF.

The CDR3 region is CSANPGTSGSNEQFF. CDR3 sequence (DNA): TGCAGTGCAAACCCCGGGACTAGCGGGAGTAATGAGCAGTTCTTC. This chain uses TRBV20-1 with TRBJ2-1; 14 bases agree with TRBD2. Unmatched junction bases numbered 8, after V lost 6 bases and J lost 7 bases. Germline values: CDR1 DFQATT, CDR2 SNEGSKA (reference sequence). The CDR3 runs to 15 residues.

CDR3 region: CASSQAPPQVSDSYEQYF. In nucleotides, the CDR3 is TGCGCCAGCAGCCAAGCCCCCCCACAGGTCTCAGACTCCTACGAGCAGTACTTC. The chain joins TRBV4-3 to TRBJ2-7; D is perhaps TRBD1 (5 bases). The CDR3 spans 18 residues. V lost 1 base to trimming and J lost 0 bases, with 19 bases between them. Germline V lookup: CDR1 LGHNA, CDR2 YSLEER.

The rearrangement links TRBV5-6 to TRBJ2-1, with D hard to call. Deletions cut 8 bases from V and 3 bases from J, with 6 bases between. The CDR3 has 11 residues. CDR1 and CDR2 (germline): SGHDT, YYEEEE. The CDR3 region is CASEFYNEQFF. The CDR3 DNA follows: TGTGCCAGTGAGTTCTACAATGAGCAGTTCTTC.

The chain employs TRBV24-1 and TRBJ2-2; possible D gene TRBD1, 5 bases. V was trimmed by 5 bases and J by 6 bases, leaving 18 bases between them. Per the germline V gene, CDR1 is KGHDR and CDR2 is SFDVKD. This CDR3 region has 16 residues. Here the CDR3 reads CATSGSVPRAAGELFF. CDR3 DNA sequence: TGTGCCACCAGTGGTTCAGTGCCCAGGGCCGCCGGGGAGCTGTTTTTT.

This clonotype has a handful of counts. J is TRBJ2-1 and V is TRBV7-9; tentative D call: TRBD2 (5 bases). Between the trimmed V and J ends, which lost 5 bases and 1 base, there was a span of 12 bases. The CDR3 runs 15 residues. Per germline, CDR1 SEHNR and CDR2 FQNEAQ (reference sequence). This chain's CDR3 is CASSRGGASYNEQFF. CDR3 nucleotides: TGTGCCAGCAGCCGTGGAGGCGCGTCCTACAATGAGCAGTTCTTC. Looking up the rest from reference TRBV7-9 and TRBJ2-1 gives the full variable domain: DTGVSQNPRHKITKRGQNVTFRCDPISEHNRLYWYRQTLGQGPEFLTYFQNEAQLEKSRLLSDRFSAERPKGSFSTLEIQRTEQGDSAMYLCASSRGGASYNEQFFGPGTRLTVL.